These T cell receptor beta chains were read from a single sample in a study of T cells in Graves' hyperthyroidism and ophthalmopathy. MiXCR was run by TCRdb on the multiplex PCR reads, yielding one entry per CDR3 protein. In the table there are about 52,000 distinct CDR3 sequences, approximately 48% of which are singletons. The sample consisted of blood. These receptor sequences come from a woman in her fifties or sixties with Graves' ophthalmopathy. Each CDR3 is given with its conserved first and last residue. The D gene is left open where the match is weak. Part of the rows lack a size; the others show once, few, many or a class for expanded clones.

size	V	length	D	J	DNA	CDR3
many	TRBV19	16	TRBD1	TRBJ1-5	TGTGCCAGTAGAAACCTTCTCAGGGGGGAGAGGCAGCCCCAGCATTTT	CASRNLLRGERQPQHF
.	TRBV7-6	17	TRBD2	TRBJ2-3	TGTGCCAGCAGTTTGGGACTAGCGGGAGAGCTCGCAGATACGCAGTATTTT	CASSLGLAGELADTQYF
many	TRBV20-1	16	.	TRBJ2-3	TGCAGTGCTATCCGGGGCGGGTCCCTGGGGGCGGATACGCAGTATTTT	CSAIRGGSLGADTQYF
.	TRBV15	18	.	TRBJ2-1	TGTGCCACCAGCAGTGCGGACCCCTTGTTCAGGGGCGACAATGAGCAGTTCTTC	CATSSADPLFRGDNEQFF
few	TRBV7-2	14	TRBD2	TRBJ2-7	TGTGCCAGCAGCCTCACTAGCGGGAGCAACGAGCAGTACTTC	CASSLTSGSNEQYF
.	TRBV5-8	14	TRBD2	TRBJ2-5	TGTGCCAGCAGCTCTCTAGCGGGAGAAGAGACCCAGTACTTC	CASSSLAGEETQYF
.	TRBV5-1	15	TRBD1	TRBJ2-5	TGCGCCAGCAGCGCGGGACAGGGGGCGACAGAGACCCAGTACTTC	CASSAGQGATETQYF
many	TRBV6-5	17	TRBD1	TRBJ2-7	TGTGCCAGCAGTTACATAATCCGGGACAGGTGGTTCTACGAGCAGTACTTC	CASSYIIRDRWFYEQYF
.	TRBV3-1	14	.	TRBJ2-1	TGTGCCAGCAGCCCCCGATTCTCCTACAATGAGCAGTTCTTC	CASSPRFSYNEQFF
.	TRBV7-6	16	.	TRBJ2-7	TGTGCCAGCAGCTTTACTTCGGCGGGCGCCGGCGACGAGCAGTACTTC	CASSFTSAGAGDEQYF
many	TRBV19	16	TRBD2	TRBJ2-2	TGTGCCAGTACCCCTGGGGCTAGCGGGAGCTCCGGGGAGCTGTTTTTT	CASTPGASGSSGELFF
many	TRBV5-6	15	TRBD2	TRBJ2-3	TGTGCCAGCAGTATTACTAGCGGCTTGAAGGGGGCGCAGTATTTT	CASSITSGLKGAQYF
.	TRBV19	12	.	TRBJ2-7	TGTGCCTGGAGTGTAACAGATTTCGAGCAGTACTTC	CAWSVTDFEQYF
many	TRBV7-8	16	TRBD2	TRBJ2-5	TGTGCCAGCAGCTCCGGCCTACTAGCGGCCCAAGAGACCCAGTACTTC	CASSSGLLAAQETQYF
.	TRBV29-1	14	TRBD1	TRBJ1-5	TGCAGCGTTCGACAGGGGAATAGCAATCAGCCCCAGCATTTT	CSVRQGNSNQPQHF
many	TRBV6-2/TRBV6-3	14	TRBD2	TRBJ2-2	TGTGCCAGCAGTCAGGGACTAGCGGCCGGGGAGCTGTTTTTT	CASSQGLAAGELFF
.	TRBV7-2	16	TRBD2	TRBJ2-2	TGTGCCAGCAGCCAACTAGCGGGAGGGAGTACCGGGGAGCTGTTTTTT	CASSQLAGGSTGELFF
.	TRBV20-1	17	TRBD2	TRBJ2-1	TGCAGTGCCACAGGAACTAGCGGGGGGGCCGGGACGAATGAGCAGTTCTTC	CSATGTSGGAGTNEQFF
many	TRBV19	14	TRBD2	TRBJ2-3	TGTGCCAGCGGAACCGGGACTAGCCTGAATACGCAGTATTTT	CASGTGTSLNTQYF
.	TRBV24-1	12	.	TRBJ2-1	TGTGCCACCAGTGACGGATACAATGAGCAGTTCTTC	CATSDGYNEQFF
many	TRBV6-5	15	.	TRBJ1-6	TGTGCCAGCAGTTACTCGAGGGGTGCGGATTCACCCCTCCACTTT	CASSYSRGADSPLHF
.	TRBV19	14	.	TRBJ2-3	TGTGCCAGTAGTGGGGGGGGGGGCGACGATACGCAGTATTTT	CASSGGGGDDTQYF
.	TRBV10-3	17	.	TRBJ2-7	.	CAICSARSSGHSYEQYF
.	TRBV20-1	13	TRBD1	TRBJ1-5	TGCAGTGCTAGAATGGGACAGGGGCAGCCCCAGCATTTT	CSARMGQGQPQHF
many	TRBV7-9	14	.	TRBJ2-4	TGTGCCAGCAGCTCGACAGGGGCGGGAGACATTCAGTACTTC	CASSSTGAGDIQYF
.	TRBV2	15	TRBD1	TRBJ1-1	TGTGCCAGCAGTCCACAGGGGGCAACGGGCACTGAAGCTTTCTTT	CASSPQGATGTEAFF
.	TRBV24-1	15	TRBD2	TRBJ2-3	TGTGCCACCAGTGACCAAAGCGGGGGGGCAGATACGCAGTATTTT	CATSDQSGGADTQYF
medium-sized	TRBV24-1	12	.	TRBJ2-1	TGTGCCACCAGTGATCGACACGATGAGCAGTTCTTC	CATSDRHDEQFF